This T cell receptor beta chain was identified in a study of post-analysis software for immune sequencing data (dated by TCRdb to about 2015). Context from the whole study: The recorded disease courses included relapsing-remitting, secondary progressive and progressive-relapsing multiple sclerosis, and some patients had no subtype annotation. Patient repertoires were compared against roughly 11 previously published healthy control repertoires from donors aged 6 to 25 years. A subset of samples was prepared in parallel using single-end sample barcoding, then pooled and co-amplified after Illumina adapter ligation.

TCR beta repertoires were profiled from peripheral blood of 13 young patients with multiple sclerosis to demonstrate the VDJtools post-analysis software. Multiple sclerosis patients were children and adolescents aged roughly 6 to 16 years. The CDR3 goes from the cysteine to the phenylalanine over 15 residues. The read is trimmed to its CDR3 DNA, 45 bases read in frame from base 1. V is cut by 5 bases and J by 2 bases, and the space between the germline ends is 13 bases. Libraries were built with PCR. For sequencing, an Illumina HiSeq 2500 was employed. Unique molecular identifiers were incorporated into TCR beta cDNA libraries to reduce PCR and sequencing biases. Every 1 to 10 million input T cells yielded some 500,000 cDNA molecules, meaning each molecule approximated one T cell. The same protocol used for the earlier healthy control dataset was applied to prepare and sequence the patient libraries. Within a given batch, samples were prepared together, multiplexed and sequenced on the same HiSeq lane. Per the authors' processing: MIGEC handled the raw barcoded reads, throwing out single-read molecular identifier groups before consensus assembly and CDR3 extraction. Clonotype tables were post-analysed with VDJtools, and diversity was normalized by down-sampling all datasets to the smallest sample size. Repertoire overlap clustering matched CDR3 amino acid but not nucleotide sequences to correct batch-related cross-sample contamination. TCRdb's own reprocessing of the public reads used fastp at Q25 and MiXCR and kept productive beta chains. Rows with one shared CDR3 protein collapse into an entry with the most common genes and DNA. These V and J calls rely on TCRdb rather than the paper's analysis. This sample gives 750,000 to 900,000 distinct CDR3 sequences in total; about 45% of them show up just once. The ten largest make up roughly 5.2% of the sample.

Overall study results and their limits: The control group was slightly older than the multiple sclerosis patient group. Significantly lower normalized Chao1 diversity was found in multiple sclerosis patients than in controls, suggesting substantial peripheral T-cell clonal expansion. Significantly higher frequencies in patients than in controls were found for several TRBV segments, including TRBV5-6, TRBV5-1 and TRBV20-1. When samples were clustered directly using the F measure, samples prepared in the same batch co-clustered strongly, which prompted a batch-effect correction.

This clonotype was seen only a few times. Its antigen has not been determined. Base qualities are not recorded, but no much larger clone differs from it by a single base. The chain was built from TRBV12-3 or TRBV12-4 and TRBJ2-1, and possibly TRBD2, on 5 matching bases. This TCR came from a girl between 10 and 17 years old with multiple sclerosis. Sequencing was done on a sample of blood. The CDR3 region has the sequence CASSPRSGPYNEQFF. The nucleotide sequence is given as TGTGCCAGCAGTCCCCGAAGCGGACCCTACAATGAGCAGTTCTTC.